A selection of T cell receptor beta chains follows, all from one sample in a study of blood T cells in healthy people across ages. Using its own MiXCR run on the 5' RACE reads, TCRdb lists one record per CDR3 protein. The repertoire includes fewer than 750,000 distinct CDR3 sequences, more than 45% of them detected once, and approximately 12% sits in the top ten. The sequencing input was blood. The receptor set was obtained from a woman aged 80 or over in good health. The CDR3 runs from the conserved cysteine through the conserved F or W. Only some rows state a clone size, as once, few, many or a class for expanded clones.

CDR3aa	v_gene	j_gene	abundance	len
CSVNRREGRDWSTDTQYF	TRBV29-1	TRBJ2-3	few	18
CSARDPTSGRTAEQFF	TRBV20-1	TRBJ2-1	many	16
CASSWEGLRAFF	TRBV6-2/TRBV6-3	TRBJ1-1	few	12
CASSPEGDSYEQYF	TRBV5-4	TRBJ2-7	many	14
CASSESRTPWGPLHF	TRBV25-1	TRBJ1-6	many	15
CASSLVGASGSLDEQFF	TRBV7-9	TRBJ2-1	many	17
CASSVAPTYEQYF	TRBV6-1	TRBJ2-7	NA	13
CASSRRAGGLQETQYF	TRBV6-6	TRBJ2-5	NA	16
CASSQSGTRRTGELFF	TRBV3-1	TRBJ2-2	once	16
CASSLVGQGTEAFF	TRBV11-2	TRBJ1-1	NA	14
CASSLGEVNTEAFF	TRBV5-1	TRBJ1-1	few	14
CASSSYTTGYQETQYF	TRBV7-2	TRBJ2-5	many	16
CASHLLSSYNEQFF	TRBV21-1	TRBJ2-1	NA	14
CASRKPGLENTGELFF	TRBV5-1	TRBJ2-2	few	16
CSATPTSGRLNEQFF	TRBV20-1	TRBJ2-1	once	15
CAGSQAGSRSYNEQFF	TRBV4-1	TRBJ2-1	NA	16
CASSLDGRVQETQYF	TRBV7-9	TRBJ2-5	few	15
CSASLGSEQYF	TRBV20-1	TRBJ2-7	NA	11
CASSCGTGDTGELFF	TRBV6-2/TRBV6-3	TRBJ2-2	NA	15
CASSLMGPADTDTQYF	TRBV7-3	TRBJ2-3	NA	16
CSADRVNEQFF	TRBV29-1	TRBJ2-1	many	11
CASSKHDRNINYGYTF	TRBV6-6	TRBJ1-2	many	16
CASTQTTTDTQYF	TRBV28	TRBJ2-3	NA	13
CASSSRVYNEQFF	TRBV7-2	TRBJ2-1	many	13
CASSFGGPGQPRHF	TRBV27	TRBJ1-5	NA	14
CASRGANTGELFF	TRBV21-1	TRBJ2-2	NA	13
CASSYSTVAHPTDTQYF	TRBV6-6	TRBJ2-3	many	17
CSVERETTDTQYF	TRBV29-1	TRBJ2-3	NA	13
CSARVAGRLIYNEQYF	TRBV20-1	TRBJ2-5	few	16
CASSPTSGVDQETQYF	TRBV4-2	TRBJ2-5	NA	16
CASSSVSGILEPQHF	TRBV19	TRBJ1-5	NA	15
CASSLLDRGLDGYTF	TRBV5-1	TRBJ1-2	NA	15
CSVEDWAGANVLTF	TRBV29-1	TRBJ2-6	many	14
CASSGTSSYEQYF	TRBV3-1	TRBJ2-7	many	13
CATSRDLLDTQYF	TRBV15	TRBJ2-3	NA	13
CASSPLGAETQYF	TRBV5-1	TRBJ2-5	many	13
CASEGQGDNEQFF	TRBV6-1	TRBJ2-1	once	13
CASSPQTGGNGYTF	TRBV7-2	TRBJ1-2	NA	14
CASSQDRATDTQYF	TRBV7-7	TRBJ2-3	many	14
CASSRDIAYGYTF	TRBV28	TRBJ1-2	NA	13
CASSQGQSAAFF	TRBV3-1	TRBJ1-1	few	12
CASSFPRTSGTDNYNEQFF	TRBV5-1	TRBJ2-1	many	19
CAGSQSDRGRGYTF	TRBV3-1	TRBJ1-2	NA	14
CASSFLGEENEQFF	TRBV28	TRBJ2-1	many	14
CASSLGMGPPNEQFF	TRBV12-3/TRBV12-4	TRBJ2-1	NA	15
CASSLQASRETQYF	TRBV7-2	TRBJ2-5	many	14
CASSSAETGGHNEQFF	TRBV7-2	TRBJ2-1	once	16
CASSLTRTSGRPRNSYNEQFF	TRBV7-2	TRBJ2-1	many	21
CATSEEGSGGADTQYF	TRBV24-1	TRBJ2-3	NA	16
CASSPVAFKETQYF	TRBV4-3	TRBJ2-5	NA	14